One sample yielded the 20 T cell receptor beta chains listed below, sequenced in a study of post-analysis software for immune sequencing data. TCR beta cDNA libraries had unique molecular identifiers. TCRdb passed the PCR reads through MiXCR, listing each CDR3 protein once. The table records about 200,000 distinct CDR3 sequences, around 30% of them present only once. Whole-study results and caveats: TRBV5-6, TRBV5-1 and TRBV20-1 were among four or five TRBV segments more frequent in patients than controls.

What these receptors recognize is not known. The specimen was blood. The receptor source for this set is a girl younger than 18 with multiple sclerosis.

In regard to this clonotype: This may arise from a read error, as a much more abundant clone is one base away. V gene TRBV29-1 combines with J gene TRBJ2-7, with D uncertain. The CDR3 is 11 amino acids. V was cut by 7 bases and J by 6 bases, with 13 bases left in between. Germline-derived CDR1 and CDR2 are SQVTM and ANQGSEA. The CDR3 protein is CSAEWGCEQYF. CDR3 DNA: TGCAGCGCCGAATGGGGTTGCGAGCAGTACTTC.

This clonotype was detected a few times. V is TRBV4-2 and J is TRBJ1-1, with D possibly being TRBD1 (5 bases). The length of the CDR3 is 16 residues. The V end lost 3 bases, the J end lost 5 bases, and 19 bases lay between the germline ends. The germline V gene has CDR1 LGHNA and CDR2 YNFKEQ. The CDR3 reads CASSQSAIRGKTEAFF. As DNA, the CDR3 is TGTGCCAGCAGCCAGTCGGCTATACGGGGGAAAACTGAAGCTTTCTTT.

V gene TRBV27 combines with J gene TRBJ1-2; D ambiguous. Germline V gene sequence: CDR1 MNHEY, CDR2 SMNVEV (reference sequence). V was cut by 5 bases and J by 3 bases, with 10 bases left in between. This CDR3 has 13 amino acids. The CDR3 sequence: CASSPSGYYGYTF. As DNA, the CDR3 is TGTGCCAGCAGTCCTAGCGGGTACTATGGCTACACCTTC.

The V gene is TRBV11-2, the J gene TRBJ2-3; D possibly matches TRBD1 or TRBD2 (6 bases each). Germline values: CDR1 SGHAT, CDR2 FQNNGV. Trimming cost V 1 base and J 2 bases, with 16 bases left between them. This CDR3 has 17 amino acids. CDR3 DNA sequence: TGTGCCAGCAGCTTAGGTTCCGGGCGGGGACACACAGATACGCAGTATTTT. Translation gives CASSLGSGRGHTDTQYF.

The CDR3: CASSTRSSYNEQFF. The DNA of the CDR3 is TGTGCCAGCAGTACCCGGAGCTCCTACAATGAGCAGTTCTTC. The chain couples TRBV12-3 or TRBV12-4 to TRBJ2-1; no clear D gene. The CDR3 runs 14 residues. V shed 5 bases and J shed 0 bases, with 8 bases lying between them.

This chain links TRBV7-9 with TRBJ2-7; D is possibly TRBD1 or TRBD2 (5 bases each). The germline V gene has CDR1 SEHNR and CDR2 FQNEAQ (reference sequence). The CDR3 loop spans 15 amino acids. V lost 3 bases and J lost 0, with 12 bases in between. The CDR3 here is CASSLTGATSYEQYF. The CDR3 DNA sequence: TGTGCCAGCAGCTTGACCGGGGCGACCTCCTACGAGCAGTACTTC.

This clonotype was detected only once. This rearrangement joins TRBV7-8 to TRBJ2-1; 10 nucleotides agree with TRBD2. Germline loops: CDR1 SGHVS, CDR2 FQNEAQ. This CDR3 comprises 19 residues. V shed 0 bases and J 2 bases; nucleotides not matched to a gene: 10. The CDR3 DNA reads as TGTGCCAGCAGCTTAGCGCGGCTAGCGGGAGTTAGACCCTACAATGAGCAGTTCTTC. Translation gives CASSLARLAGVRPYNEQFF.

The rearrangement uses TRBV3-1 and TRBJ1-1, with TRBD1 as a possible D gene (6 bases). Germline V CDR1 and CDR2: LGHDT, YNNKEL (reference sequence). With 4 bases removed from V and 6 bases from J, the gap between germline ends came to 15 bases. CDR3 size: 14 residues. CDR3 sequence (DNA): TGTGCCAGCAGCCCCGGACAGATCAGGGCTGAAGCTTTCTTT. Its translation: CASSPGQIRAEAFF. Full variable domain (rest looked up from reference TRBV3-1 and TRBJ1-1): DTAVSQTPKYLVTQMGNDKSIKCEQNLGHDTMYWYKQDSKKFLKIMFSYNNKELIINETVPNRFSPKSPDKAHLNLHINSLELGDSAVYFCASSPGQIRAEAFFGQGTRLTVV.

Ten or more counts support this clonotype. The genes are TRBV10-2 and TRBJ1-2; D gene unclear. CDR3 length: 14 amino acids. CDR1 and CDR2 from the germline V gene are WSHSY and SAAADI. Trimming stripped 0 bases from V and 2 bases from J, with 7 bases between. CDR3 DNA: TGCGCCAGCAGTGAGTCCAGGAGGAACTATGGCTACACCTTC. Translating it yields CASSESRRNYGYTF.

This clonotype was seen only a few times. The chain has TRBV5-6 and TRBJ2-7; D unclear. Germline loops: CDR1 SGHDT, CDR2 YYEEEE. The V gene lost 4 bases and the J gene lost 7 bases, with 15 bases spanning the gap. The CDR3 spans 13 residues. CDR3 nucleotides: TGTGCCAGCAGCCCCCCCATAGTAGGTGAGCAGTACTTC. Amino acids: CASSPPIVGEQYF.

The sample holds a few counts of this clonotype. The rearrangement uses TRBV6-5 and TRBJ1-1; the D gene is possibly TRBD1 (6 bases). CDR3 length equals 13 residues. The V gene lost 2 bases and the J gene lost 6 bases, with 10 bases spanning the gap. The V gene's germline CDR1 is MNHEY and CDR2 SVGAGI. The CDR3 sequence: CASSYADSSEAFF. The CDR3 coding sequence is TGTGCCAGCAGTTACGCGGACAGCTCTGAAGCTTTCTTT.

This chain uses TRBV6-6 with TRBJ1-1, with TRBD1 matching over 9 bases. After removal of 2 bases from V and 6 bases from J, the junction contained 7 bases not matched to a gene. There are 15 residues in the CDR3. Germline V gives CDR1 MNHNY, CDR2 SVGAGI (reference sequence). The CDR3 sequence: CASSYAGTGIPEAFF. The CDR3 DNA sequence: TGTGCCAGCAGTTACGCCGGGACAGGGATCCCTGAAGCTTTCTTT.

This clonotype was detected a few times. Here the CDR3 reads CASLGTGEQYF. CDR3 in DNA: TGTGCCAGCCTTGGGACGGGTGAGCAGTACTTC. This rearrangement joins TRBV30 to TRBJ2-7; D assignment may be TRBD1 or TRBD2 (5 bases each). This CDR3 has 11 residues. V lost 8 bases to trimming and J lost 7 bases, with 15 bases between them. In germline, CDR1 is GTSNPN, CDR2 SVGIG (reference sequence).

This clonotype has a handful of counts. The chain employs TRBV5-1 and TRBJ2-1; 11 nucleotides align to TRBD2. Germline V gene sequence: CDR1 SGHRS, CDR2 YFSETQ. The CDR3 spans 20 residues. Trimming cost V 1 base and J 2 bases; bases outside gene matches: 14. The CDR3 nucleotides read TGCGCCAGCAGCTTGAGGTCTCAGACTAGCGGGATGCTGGCCTACAATGAGCAGTTCTTC. Translating gives CASSLRSQTSGMLAYNEQFF.

The chain uses TRBV29-1 and TRBJ2-3; 14 bases align to TRBD2. J lost 0 bases, V lost 7 bases, and 6 bases had no gene match. Per germline, CDR1 SQVTM and CDR2 ANQGSEA. The CDR3 spans 16 residues. DNA of the CDR3: TGCAGCGCCCTGGGACTAGCGGGAGTTAGCACAGATACGCAGTATTTT. It specifies CSALGLAGVSTDTQYF.

This clonotype was counted many times. V usage is TRBV9 and J usage is TRBJ2-1; TRBD2 matches at 10 bases. V gave up 0 bases and J gave up 4 bases; unmatched junction bases: 10. This CDR3 region has 18 residues. Germline-derived CDR1 and CDR2 are SGDLS and YYNGEE. This CDR3 is CASSVGEQGLAAYNEQFF. CDR3 nucleotides: TGTGCCAGCAGCGTAGGGGAGCAAGGACTAGCGGCTTACAATGAGCAGTTCTTC. Full variable domain (remainder filled in from reference TRBV9 and TRBJ2-1): DSGVTQTPKHLITATGQRVTLRCSPRSGDLSVYWYQQSLDQGLQFLIQYYNGEERAKGNILERFSAQQFPDLHSELNLSSLELGDSALYFCASSVGEQGLAAYNEQFFGPGTRLTVL.

The V gene is TRBV20-1, the J gene TRBJ1-1; TRBD1 matches at 10 bases. There are 12 residues in the CDR3. Germline V gene lookup returns CDR1 DFQATT and CDR2 SNEGSKA (reference sequence). Unmatched junction bases numbered 8, after V lost 5 bases and J lost 11 bases. The CDR3 DNA reads TGCAGTGCTGTCGGGACAGGGGTCCTCGCTTTCTTT. The encoded protein is CSAVGTGVLAFF.

The table lists this clonotype with many counts. J is TRBJ1-2 and V is TRBV20-1; the match to TRBD1 covers 8 bases. The CDR3 is made up of 14 amino acids. The trim removed 2 bases at V and 3 bases at J, leaving 5 bases unmatched. Germline V CDR1 and CDR2: DFQATT, SNEGSKA (reference sequence). The CDR3 region has the DNA TGCAGTGCTAGACAGGGGGCAGAGGACTATGGCTACACCTTC. This encodes CSARQGAEDYGYTF.

This clonotype was seen many times. The chain has TRBV5-1 and TRBJ2-5, with 8 bases lining up with TRBD1. The length of the CDR3 is 13 residues. CDR1 is SGHRS and CDR2 is YFSETQ in the germline V gene. J lost 5 bases, V lost 4 bases, and 4 bases had no gene match. This chain's CDR3 is CASSGTGMETQYF. Written as DNA, the CDR3 is TGCGCCAGCAGCGGGACAGGTATGGAGACCCAGTACTTC.

In its sample, this clonotype was seen a few times. V gene TRBV18 combines with J gene TRBJ2-5; weak D call: TRBD2 (6 bases). V was pared by 3 bases and J by 5 bases, with 16 bases between. CDR1 is KGHSH and CDR2 is LQKENI in the germline V gene. CDR3 length equals 15 residues. The chain's CDR3 is CASSPRLGTRETQYF. The CDR3 bases are TGTGCCAGCTCACCTCGGCTAGGGACTCGGGAGACCCAGTACTTC.